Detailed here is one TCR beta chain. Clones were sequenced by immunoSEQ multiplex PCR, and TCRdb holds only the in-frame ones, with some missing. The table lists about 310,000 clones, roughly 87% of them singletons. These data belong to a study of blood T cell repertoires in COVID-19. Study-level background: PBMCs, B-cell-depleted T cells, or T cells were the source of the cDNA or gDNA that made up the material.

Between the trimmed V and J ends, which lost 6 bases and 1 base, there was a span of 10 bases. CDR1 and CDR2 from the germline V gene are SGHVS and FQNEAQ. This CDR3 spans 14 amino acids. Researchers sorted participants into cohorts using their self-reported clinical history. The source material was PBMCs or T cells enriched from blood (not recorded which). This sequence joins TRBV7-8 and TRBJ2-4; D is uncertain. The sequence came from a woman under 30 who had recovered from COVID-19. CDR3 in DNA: TGTGCCAGCAGTACACCGAGGGCCAAAAACATTCAGTACTTC. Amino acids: CASSTPRAKNIQYF.